This T cell receptor (beta chain) is drawn from a study of T-cell reconstitution after alpha-beta-depleted transplantation in children. This CDR3 has 13 amino acids. V was clipped by 5 bases and J by 4 bases; unmatched bases: 6. The V gene's germline CDR1 is SQVTM and CDR2 ANQGSEA. The TCRbeta library was prepared with unique molecular identifiers. From the PCR reads, TCRdb called clonotypes with MiXCR, one entry per CDR3 protein. The sample yields around 700,000 distinct CDR3 sequences, less than 15% seen once. This clonotype was observed many times. Its target is not known. Whole-study results and caveats: Where some patients showed high TCRbeta diversity at day 60, it came from recipient T cells and thymic progenitors that had survived. Alpha-beta T cells present about two months after transplant were reported to originate from several hundred expanded graft clones. T cells produced anew were the main source of T-cell counts and diversity one year after transplant.

The chain combines TRBV29-1 with TRBJ2-7, with 9 nucleotides matching TRBD2. The material was PBMCs, obtained before TCRalphabeta/CD19-depleted stem cell transplant. The origin of this receptor is a girl aged 2-10 years with congenital amegakaryocytic thrombocytopenia, due to receive a stem cell transplant. For the CDR3, the DNA is TGCAGCGTTCACAGCGGGAGGTCATACGAGCAGTACTTC. It yields the protein CSVHSGRSYEQYF.